This T cell receptor beta chain was identified in a study of T cell repertoires in ileal Crohn's disease. General study results and limits: Compared with non-smokers, active smokers at surgery showed more clonal expansions.

This table comes from immunoSEQ multiplex PCR, and its TCRdb copy is limited to in-frame clones, with some not included. The table lists some 1,000 clones, more than 80% of them singletons, with roughly 3% in the top ten. Before sorting, lamina propria lymphocytes were separated from surgical specimens by density gradient. Included were adult ileal or ileocolonic Crohn's patients indicated for ileocolonic resection. For this clone: Its antigen is not identified.

The sequence was collected from an adult with Crohn's disease. The sequencing sample was made of CD4+ T cells sorted from the ileum.

CDR3 nucleotides: TGTGCCAGCAGCCTTGGGGCCAACGTCCTGACTTTC. This encodes CASSLGANVLTF. The chain employs TRBV7-6 and TRBJ2-6; D remains unclear. CDR3 length: 12 residues. Trimming pared 5 bases from V and 3 bases from J, leaving 2 bases between. The germline CDR1 and CDR2 sequences are SGHVS and FNYEAQ. The full variable domain, rest sourced from reference TRBV7-6 and TRBJ2-6, is GAGVSQSPRYKVTKRGQDVALRCDPISGHVSLYWYRQALGQGPEFLTYFNYEAQQDKSGLPNDRFSAERPEGSISTLTIQRTEQRDSAMYRCASSLGANVLTFGAGSRLTVL.